This T cell receptor beta chain is drawn from a study of cytotoxic CD8 clonotypes in ibrutinib-treated CLL. For the study at large: Of a cohort that held 10 to 12 relapsed/refractory and around 14 treatment-naive patients, some 17 were IGHV unmutated. Partial response occurred in approximately 24 patients and complete response in 2; at median about 70 months, around 14 remained remitted and about 12 progressed. Response samples followed a median 12 months of treatment, range 6 to 36. Study results and caveats: Public clonotypes, rarely seen, contracted or held steady on treatment.

Germline V lookup: CDR1 SGHTA, CDR2 FQGNSA. This CDR3 has 15 amino acids. Trimming took off 0 bases at V and 4 bases at J, with 10 bases between the two ends. For this clone: The antigen is not known.

Clones were read by immunoSEQ multiplex PCR, and TCRdb kept only the in-frame ones, dropping some. The top ten clones hold 6.7% of a sample with around 310,000 clones, around four fifths of them seen once. This TCR came from a human donor with chronic lymphocytic leukemia. The chain couples TRBV7-2 to TRBJ2-1; no firm D call. The specimen was PBMCs, collected before ibrutinib treatment. The CDR3 here is CASSLALGNYNEQFF. CDR3 DNA sequence: TGTGCCAGCAGCTTAGCGCTGGGCAATTACAATGAGCAGTTCTTC.